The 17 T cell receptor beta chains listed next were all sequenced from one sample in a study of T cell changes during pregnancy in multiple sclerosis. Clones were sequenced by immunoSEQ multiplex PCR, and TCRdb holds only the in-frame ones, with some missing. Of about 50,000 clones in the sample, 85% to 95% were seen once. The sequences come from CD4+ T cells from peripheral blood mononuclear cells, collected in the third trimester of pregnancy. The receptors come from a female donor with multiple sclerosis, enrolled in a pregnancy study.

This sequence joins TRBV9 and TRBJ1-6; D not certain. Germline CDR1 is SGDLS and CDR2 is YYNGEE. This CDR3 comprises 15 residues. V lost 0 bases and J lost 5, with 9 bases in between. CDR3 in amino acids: CASSVGGSDNSPLHF. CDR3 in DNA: TGTGCCAGCAGCGTAGGCGGTAGCGATAATTCACCCCTCCACTTT.

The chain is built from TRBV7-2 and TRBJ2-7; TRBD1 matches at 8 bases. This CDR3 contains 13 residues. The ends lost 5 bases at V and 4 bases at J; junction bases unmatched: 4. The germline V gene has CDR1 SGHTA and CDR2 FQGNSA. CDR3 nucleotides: TGTGCCAGCAGCCCCAGACAGGGGTACGAGCAGTACTTC. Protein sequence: CASSPRQGYEQYF.

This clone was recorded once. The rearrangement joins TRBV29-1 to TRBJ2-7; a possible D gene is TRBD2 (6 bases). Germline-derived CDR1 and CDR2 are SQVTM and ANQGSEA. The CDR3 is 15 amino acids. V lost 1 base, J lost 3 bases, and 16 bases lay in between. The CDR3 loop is CSVEVIIGRDYEQYF. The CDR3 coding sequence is TGCAGCGTTGAAGTGATTATCGGGCGGGACTACGAGCAGTACTTC.

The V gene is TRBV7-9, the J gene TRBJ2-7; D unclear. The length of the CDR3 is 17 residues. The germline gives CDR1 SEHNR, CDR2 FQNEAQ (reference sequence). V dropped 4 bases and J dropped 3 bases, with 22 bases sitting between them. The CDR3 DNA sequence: TGTGCCAGCAGCTATTCTGGCAGAGGAAGTCCTGACTACGAGCAGTACTTC. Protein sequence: CASSYSGRGSPDYEQYF.

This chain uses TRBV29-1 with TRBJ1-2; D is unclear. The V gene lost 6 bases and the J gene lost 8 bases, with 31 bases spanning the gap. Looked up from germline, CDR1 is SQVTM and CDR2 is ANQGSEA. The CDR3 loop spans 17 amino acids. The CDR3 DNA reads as TGCAGCGTGGCCGAGCTTGGCGGGTTTGGGGTGATGAGGGGCTACACCTTC. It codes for CSVAELGGFGVMRGYTF.

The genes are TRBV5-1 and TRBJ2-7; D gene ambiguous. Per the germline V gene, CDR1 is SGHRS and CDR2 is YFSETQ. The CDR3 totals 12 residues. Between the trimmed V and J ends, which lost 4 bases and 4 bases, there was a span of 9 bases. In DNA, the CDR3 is TGCGCCAGCAGCCCAGGCATTTACGAGCAGTACTTC. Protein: CASSPGIYEQYF.

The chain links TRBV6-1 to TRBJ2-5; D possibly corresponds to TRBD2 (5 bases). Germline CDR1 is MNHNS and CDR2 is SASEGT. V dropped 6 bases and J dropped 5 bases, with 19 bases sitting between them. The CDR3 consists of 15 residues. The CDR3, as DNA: TGTGCCAGCAGGTTCGAGGACTGGGGTTCGGAGACCCAGTACTTC. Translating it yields CASRFEDWGSETQYF.

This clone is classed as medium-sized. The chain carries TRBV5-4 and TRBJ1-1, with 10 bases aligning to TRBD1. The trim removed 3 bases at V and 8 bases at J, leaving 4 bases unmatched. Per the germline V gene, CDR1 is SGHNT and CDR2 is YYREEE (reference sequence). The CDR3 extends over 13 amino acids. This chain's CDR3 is CASSWGQGIEAFF. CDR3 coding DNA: TGTGCCAGCAGCTGGGGACAGGGGATAGAAGCTTTCTTT.

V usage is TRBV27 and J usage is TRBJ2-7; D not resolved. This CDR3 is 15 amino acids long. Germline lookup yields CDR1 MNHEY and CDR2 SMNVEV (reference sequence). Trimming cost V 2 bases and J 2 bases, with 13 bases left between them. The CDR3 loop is CASSLTYFTAYEQYF. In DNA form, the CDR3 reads TGTGCCAGCAGTTTAACCTATTTTACCGCCTACGAGCAGTACTTC.

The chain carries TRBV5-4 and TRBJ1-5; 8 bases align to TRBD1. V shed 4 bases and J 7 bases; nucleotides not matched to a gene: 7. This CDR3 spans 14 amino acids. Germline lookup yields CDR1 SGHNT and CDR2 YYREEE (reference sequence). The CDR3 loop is CASSRQGAGQPQHF. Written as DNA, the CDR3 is TGTGCCAGCAGCCGTCAGGGGGCAGGGCAGCCCCAGCATTTT.

CDR3 residues: CASSFGTDNSPLHF. CDR3 sequence (DNA): TGTGCCAGCAGTTTCGGAACAGATAATTCACCCCTCCACTTT. The chain joins TRBV6-5 to TRBJ1-6; D uncertain. The germline CDR1 and CDR2 sequences are MNHEY and SVGAGI. V shed 4 bases and J shed 5 bases, with 9 bases lying between them. CDR3 length: 14 residues.

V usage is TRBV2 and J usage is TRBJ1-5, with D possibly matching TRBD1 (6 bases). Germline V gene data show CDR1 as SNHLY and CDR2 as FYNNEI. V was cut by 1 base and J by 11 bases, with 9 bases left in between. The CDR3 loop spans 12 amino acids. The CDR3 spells CASSEVGGAQHF. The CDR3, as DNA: TGTGCCAGCAGTGAAGTAGGGGGGGCCCAGCATTTT. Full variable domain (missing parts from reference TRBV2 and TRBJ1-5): EPEVTQTPSHQVTQMGQEVILRCVPISNHLYFYWYRQILGQKVEFLVSFYNNEISEKSEIFDDQFSVERPDGSNFTLKIRSTKLEDSAMYFCASSEVGGAQHFGDGTRLSIL.

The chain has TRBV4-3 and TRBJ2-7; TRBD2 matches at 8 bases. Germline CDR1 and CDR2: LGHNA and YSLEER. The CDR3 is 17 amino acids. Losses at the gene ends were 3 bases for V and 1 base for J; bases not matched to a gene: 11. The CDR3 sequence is CASSQASARGASYEQYF. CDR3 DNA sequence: TGCGCCAGCAGCCAGGCTTCTGCGCGGGGGGCATCCTACGAGCAGTACTTC.

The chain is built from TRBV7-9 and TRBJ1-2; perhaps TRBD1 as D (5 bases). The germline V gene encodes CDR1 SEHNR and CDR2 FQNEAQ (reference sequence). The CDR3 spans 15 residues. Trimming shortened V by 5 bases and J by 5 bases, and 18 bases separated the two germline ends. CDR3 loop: CASSPQTASGYGYTF. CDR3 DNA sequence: TGTGCCAGCAGCCCCCAGACAGCCTCCGGGTATGGCTACACCTTC.

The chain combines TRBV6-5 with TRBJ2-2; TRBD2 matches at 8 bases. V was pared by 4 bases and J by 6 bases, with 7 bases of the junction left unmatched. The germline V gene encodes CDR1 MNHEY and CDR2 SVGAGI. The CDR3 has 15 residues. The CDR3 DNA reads TGTGCCAGCAGTTCCACGGGAGGGGGGGCCGGGGAGCTGTTTTTT. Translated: CASSSTGGGAGELFF.

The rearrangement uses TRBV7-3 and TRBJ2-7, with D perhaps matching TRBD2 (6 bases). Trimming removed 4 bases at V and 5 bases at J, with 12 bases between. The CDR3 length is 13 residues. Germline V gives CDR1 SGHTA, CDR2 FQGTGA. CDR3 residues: CASSSPGRNEQYF. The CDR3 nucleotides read TGTGCCAGCAGCTCCCCTGGGAGGAACGAGCAGTACTTC.

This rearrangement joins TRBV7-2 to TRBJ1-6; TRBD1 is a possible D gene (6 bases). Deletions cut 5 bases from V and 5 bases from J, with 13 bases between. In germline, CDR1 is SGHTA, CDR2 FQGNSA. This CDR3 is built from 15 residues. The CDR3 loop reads CASSPGQYNNSPLHF. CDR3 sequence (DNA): TGTGCCAGCAGCCCCGGACAGTACAATAATTCACCCCTCCACTTT. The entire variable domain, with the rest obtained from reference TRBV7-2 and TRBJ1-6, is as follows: GAGVSQSPSNKVTEKGKDVELRCDPISGHTALYWYRQSLGQGLEFLIYFQGNSAPDKSGLPSDRFSAERTGGSVSTLTIQRTQQEDSAVYLCASSPGQYNNSPLHFGNGTRLTVT.